This entry features one T cell receptor beta chain sequence. Its antigen specificity is not known. Per-base qualities were not stored, and no clone one base away is much larger. These data come from a study of blood T cells in healthy people across ages (dated by TCRdb to the mid-2010s). With regard to the full study: In model experiments, template switching captured about one uniquely barcoded TCR beta cDNA molecule for every two T cells. Using the same blood draw, the study looked at two additional independent replicas of 1 million unique cDNA reads for two donors, one aged 18 to 30 and the other aged 80 or older. The donors were divided into four age groups: young (average roughly 17 years), middle-aged (about 41), aged (about 56) and long-lived (about 79). Age-related changes in TCR beta repertoire diversity were measured in the study by deep sequencing normalized with unique cDNA molecular identifiers. To avoid experimental bias, donors of different ages were randomly spread across the sequencing lanes. Broader findings and caveats from the paper: Estimates of total diversity based on one million sequenced T cells were regarded as lower bounds and as underestimates. Since profiling was done on bulk unsorted PBMCs, naive and antigen-experienced compartments could not be conclusively compared. As age increased, observed TCR beta diversity per million T cells dropped in a roughly linear way, and a significant reduction was already evident by age about 40. Compared with the aged group, the long-lived group had more naive CD4+ T cells, fewer expanded clones and increased TCR diversity, suggesting age selection. The percentage of naive T cells measured by flow cytometry correlated strongly with observed TCR beta diversity. Donor CMV infection status was unknown, potentially confounding age-related changes in expanded clonotypes.

Donors were a few dozen systemically healthy Caucasian individuals from Russia aged roughly 6 to 90 years. Each donor gave 8 to 10 milliliters of peripheral blood, collected into EDTA-treated Vacutainer tubes. Ficoll-Paque density-gradient centrifugation was used to isolate PBMCs, with at least 6.5 million obtained per sample. Total RNA, at least 6 micrograms per sample, was extracted from PBMCs with Trizol reagent. For every donor, flow cytometry on a PBMC aliquot measured the percentage of naive CD45RAhigh/CD27high T cells. Libraries were prepared through 5' RACE. Instrument used: Illumina HiSeq 2500. A second PCR of roughly 7 to 11 cycles was performed with a sample-barcoded 5' primer and a J-beta primer mix. Each TCR beta cDNA molecule received a unique molecular identifier from a template-switch 5' adaptor carrying 12 random nucleotides. At least 2.5 million CDR3-containing paired-end reads were obtained from each sample. First-strand cDNA was synthesized from all RNA with the Mint cDNA synthesis kit, primed by a TRBC-specific oligonucleotide. After uracil-DNA glycosylase treatment, a first 18-cycle PCR used universal primers M1SS and BC2_uni_R on all cDNA. The authors processed their data as follows. Normalization of each sample was performed by random selection of 1 million high-quality reads, each carrying a distinct molecular identifier. Instead of being binned into consensus sequences, reads that shared molecular identifiers were thrown out. CDR3 identification, clonotype clustering and error correction used MiTCR with a Q25 quality threshold and the strictest error-elimination algorithm. A nonparametric unseen species model using Euler transformation provided a lower-bound estimate of total TCR beta diversity. The public reads were quality trimmed at Q25 with fastp and then assembled into clones with MiXCR by TCRdb, keeping productive beta chains. Rows with a matching CDR3 protein are joined into one entry that keeps the most common DNA and genes. These V and J calls rely on TCRdb rather than the paper's analysis. The sample table records about 1.8 million distinct CDR3 sequences; approximately 50% of these occur just once. The ten largest clones capture 2% to 2.5% of the sample.

V loses 0 bases of germline sequence and J loses 1 base, and the interval between the two ends is 13 bases. CDR1 and CDR2 (SGHTA, FQGNSA) derive from the germline V gene. From the cysteine up to the phenylalanine, the CDR3 has a length of 16 residues. Only the CDR3 DNA stays, 48 bases, in frame from base 1. This clonotype originated in a woman in her thirties or forties in good health. The chain uses TRBV7-2 and TRBJ2-7, with no D gene named confidently. The sequenced material came from blood. The base sequence is TGTACCAGCAGCTTAGCGCTAACCGGGTCGTCCTACGAGCAGTACTTC. Its coded protein is CTSSLALTGSSYEQYF.